The 32 T cell receptor beta chains below come from one sample, sequenced in a study of blood T cell repertoires in COVID-19. Assay used: immunoSEQ multiplex PCR; TCRdb lists only in-frame clones, some missing. The repertoire holds roughly 300,000 clones, with 80% to 85% as singletons. Material: peripheral blood. These receptors all come from a woman aged 60 to 75 with active or convalescent COVID-19.

The chain has TRBV2 and TRBJ2-5; 12 bases are shared with TRBD2. The CDR3 covers 14 residues. Germline-derived CDR1 and CDR2 are SNHLY and FYNNEI. V trimming: 7 bases; J trimming: 7 bases; junction bases outside the gene matches: 7. CDR3 in amino acids: CASNRLAGEWTQYF. The CDR3 nucleotides read TGTGCCAGCAACCGACTAGCGGGGGAATGGACCCAGTACTTC.

This clone was picked up many times. CDR3 coding DNA: TGTGCCAGCAGCCTAGGCCCACGAACTGGGGAGCTGTTTTTT. Protein sequence: CASSLGPRTGELFF. The chain joins TRBV7-3 to TRBJ2-2; the D is unclear. Germline lookup yields CDR1 SGHTA and CDR2 FQGTGA. V was pared by 5 bases and J by 8 bases, with 15 bases between. The CDR3 totals 14 residues. Combining the CDR3 with reference TRBV7-3 and TRBJ2-2 gives the whole variable domain GAGVSQTPSNKVTEKGKYVELRCDPISGHTALYWYRQSLGQGPEFLIYFQGTGAADDSGLPNDRFFAVRPEGSVSTLKIQRTERGDSAVYLCASSLGPRTGELFFGEGSRLTVL.

This chain links TRBV7-9 with TRBJ1-6; D uncertain. The CDR3 consists of 14 residues. Germline CDR1 and CDR2: SEHNR and FQNEAQ (reference sequence). Trimming removed 0 bases from V and 8 bases from J, with 8 bases in between. The CDR3 protein is CASSLALGDSPLHF. CDR3 sequence (DNA): TGTGCCAGCAGCTTAGCGCTCGGAGATTCACCCCTCCACTTT.

This chain connects TRBV6-2 or TRBV6-3 to TRBJ2-5; 7 bases align to TRBD1. In germline, CDR1 is MNHEY, CDR2 SVGEGT. This CDR3 has 15 amino acids. V lost 3 bases, J lost 4 bases, and 8 bases stayed unmatched. CDR3 coding DNA: TGTGCCAGCAGTTATTTTACAGGGGCGAGAGAGACCCAGTACTTC. Its translation is CASSYFTGARETQYF.

The rearrangement uses TRBV5-6 and TRBJ2-4; the match to TRBD1 covers 9 bases. J gave up 3 bases and V 4 bases, and 2 bases lay outside the gene matches. The CDR3 has 14 residues. Per germline, CDR1 SGHDT and CDR2 YYEEEE. The DNA of the CDR3 is TGTGCCAGCAGCCGACAGGGGGTCAAAAACATTCAGTACTTC. It is translated as CASSRQGVKNIQYF.

This rearrangement joins TRBV11-2 to TRBJ2-3, with TRBD2 matching 12 bases. CDR3 length: 15 residues. Germline CDR1 and CDR2: SGHAT and FQNNGV. The V gene end was trimmed by 4 bases and the J gene end by 5 bases; junction bases not matched to a gene: 4. CDR3 amino acids: CASSSSGGEVDTQYF. In DNA, the CDR3 is TGTGCCAGCAGCTCTAGCGGGGGGGAGGTAGATACGCAGTATTTT.

The genes are TRBV6-4 and TRBJ2-2; 11 positions match TRBD2. The CDR3 is 17 residues long. Germline V gene sequence: CDR1 MRHNA, CDR2 SNTAGT. V dropped 8 bases and J dropped 3; count of bases not matched to a gene: 11. CDR3 amino acids: CASCPSGGLLYTGELFF. For the CDR3, the DNA is TGTGCCAGCTGCCCTAGCGGGGGGCTCCTGTACACCGGGGAGCTGTTTTTT.

This clone was seen a few times. The chain employs TRBV25-1 and TRBJ1-2; perhaps TRBD1 as D (5 bases). Trimming shortened V by 2 bases and J by 7 bases, and 17 bases separated the two germline ends. Germline V CDR1 and CDR2: MGHDK, SYGVNS. The CDR3 loop spans 15 amino acids. Written as DNA, the CDR3 is TGTGCCAGCAGTGAAGGGGGAGGAGGATGGAGTGGCTACACCTTC. Amino acids: CASSEGGGGWSGYTF.

The gene calls are TRBV14 and TRBJ2-2, with TRBD1 matching 7 bases. Trimming removed 0 bases from V and 2 bases from J; junction bases left unmatched: 6. This CDR3 is 17 amino acids long. Germline values: CDR1 SGHDN, CDR2 FVKESK. The CDR3 nucleotides read TGTGCCAGCAGCCAAGATCCCCGGACAGGCAACACCGGGGAGCTGTTTTTT. It codes for CASSQDPRTGNTGELFF. Full variable domain (missing parts from reference TRBV14 and TRBJ2-2): EAGVTQFPSHSVIEKGQTVTLRCDPISGHDNLYWYRRVMGKEIKFLLHFVKESKQDESGMPNNRFLAERTGGTYSTLKVQPAELEDSGVYFCASSQDPRTGNTGELFFGEGSRLTVL.

The V call is TRBV29-1, the J call TRBJ1-2; a weak D match, TRBD1 (6 bases). The germline V gene encodes CDR1 SQVTM and CDR2 ANQGSEA. Trimming cost V 3 bases and J 4 bases, with 12 bases left between them. The CDR3 covers 13 residues. The CDR3, as DNA: TGCAGCGTTGATGTGACAGGTTTCTATGGCTACACCTTC. It is translated as CSVDVTGFYGYTF.

The V and J genes are TRBV2 and TRBJ2-3; TRBD2 might be the D (6 bases). Germline V gene sequence: CDR1 SNHLY, CDR2 FYNNEI. V lost 7 bases to trimming and J lost 2 bases, with 13 bases between them. This CDR3 has 14 amino acids. CDR3 sequence (DNA): TGTGCCAGCATAGGCGGGGTCGTCACAGATACGCAGTATTTT. This codes for CASIGGVVTDTQYF.

A single count supports this clone. The chain employs TRBV19 and TRBJ1-1; 11 bases line up with TRBD1. V lost 3 bases, J lost 3 bases, and 0 bases stayed unmatched. The germline V gene has CDR1 LNHDA and CDR2 SQIVND (reference sequence). The CDR3 sequence is 14 residues long. CDR3 sequence reads: CASSMGQGDTEAFF. The CDR3 DNA reads TGTGCCAGTAGTATGGGACAGGGGGACACTGAAGCTTTCTTT.

This clone was seen a handful of times. This chain joins TRBV6-4 and TRBJ2-3; TRBD1 matches at 7 bases. Germline V lookup: CDR1 MRHNA, CDR2 SNTAGT. V shed 3 bases and J 3 bases; nucleotides not matched to a gene: 3. The CDR3 spans 14 residues. The CDR3 sequence is CASSETGTTDTQYF. CDR3 coding DNA: TGTGCCAGCAGTGAGACAGGGACAACAGATACGCAGTATTTT.

The chain combines TRBV2 with TRBJ1-2; D remains ambiguous. The CDR3 runs to 14 residues. The V end lost 6 bases, the J end lost 0 bases, and 11 bases lay between the germline ends. Germline V CDR1 and CDR2: SNHLY, FYNNEI. The CDR3 loop is CASRDSSPNYGYTF. CDR3 sequence (DNA): TGTGCCAGCAGGGACTCTAGCCCTAACTATGGCTACACCTTC.

The CDR3 DNA reads TGTGCCAGCAGTGATTTGGAGGGGGCCGGTGGCTACACCTTC. Translating gives CASSDLEGAGGYTF. The chain has TRBV2 and TRBJ1-2, with 7 bases matching TRBD1. Germline-derived CDR1 and CDR2 are SNHLY and FYNNEI. The CDR3 runs to 14 residues. J gave up 7 bases and V 3 bases, and 8 bases lay outside the gene matches.

The J gene is TRBJ1-1, the V gene TRBV5-6; TRBD1 matches at 8 bases. V gave up 0 bases and J gave up 8 bases; unmatched junction bases: 3. Per germline, CDR1 SGHDT and CDR2 YYEEEE. The CDR3 spans 13 residues. In DNA form, the CDR3 reads TGTGCCAGCAGCTTGGCGGGACAGGTCGAAGCTTTCTTT. Protein sequence: CASSLAGQVEAFF. Looking up the rest from reference TRBV5-6 and TRBJ1-1 gives the full variable domain: DAGVTQSPTHLIKTRGQQVTLRCSPKSGHDTVSWYQQALGQGPQFIFQYYEEEERQRGNFPDRFSGHQFPNYSSELNVNALLLGDSALYLCASSLAGQVEAFFGQGTRLTVV.

In its sample, this clone was seen once. The chain couples TRBV6-5 to TRBJ1-3; no clear D gene. Germline V gene data show CDR1 as MNHEY and CDR2 as SVGAGI. The V and J ends lost 6 bases and 1 base respectively, with 13 bases between them. CDR3 length: 15 amino acids. CDR3 sequence: CASRPPGVSGNTIYF. The CDR3, as DNA: TGTGCCAGCAGGCCCCCCGGGGTTTCTGGAAACACCATATATTTT.

The gene calls are TRBV14 and TRBJ1-2; possible D gene TRBD1, 6 bases. Germline V CDR1 and CDR2: SGHDN, FVKESK. V lost 8 bases and J lost 8, with 18 bases in between. This CDR3 comprises 13 residues. The CDR3 region is CASGPVRDNGYTF. Written as DNA, the CDR3 is TGTGCCAGCGGCCCCGTCAGGGACAACGGCTACACCTTC. Full variable domain (rest looked up from reference TRBV14 and TRBJ1-2): EAGVTQFPSHSVIEKGQTVTLRCDPISGHDNLYWYRRVMGKEIKFLLHFVKESKQDESGMPNNRFLAERTGGTYSTLKVQPAELEDSGVYFCASGPVRDNGYTFGSGTRLTVV.

CDR3 in DNA: TGCAGTGCTAGTAAGGGGTCCAATCAGCCCCAGCATTTT. Protein sequence: CSASKGSNQPQHF. The V and J genes are TRBV20-1 and TRBJ1-5; weak D call: TRBD1 (5 bases). Germline values: CDR1 DFQATT, CDR2 SNEGSKA (reference sequence). The CDR3 is 13 amino acids. Trimming removed 3 bases at V and 3 bases at J, with 9 bases between.

The chain links TRBV19 to TRBJ2-6; 8 bases line up with TRBD1. CDR1 and CDR2 (germline): LNHDA, SQIVND (reference sequence). V dropped 6 bases and J dropped 2; count of bases not matched to a gene: 9. The CDR3 loop spans 17 amino acids. Written as DNA, the CDR3 is TGTGCCAGTAGCTCAGACAGGGGCTGGCCTGGGGCCAACGTCCTGACTTTC. Translation gives CASSSDRGWPGANVLTF.

This clone was seen once. The chain joins TRBV5-6 to TRBJ2-5; D remains unclear. The CDR3 totals 12 residues. Germline V gene data show CDR1 as SGHDT and CDR2 as YYEEEE. Trimming pared 2 bases from V and 5 bases from J, leaving 7 bases between. CDR3 protein: CASSFPSETQYF. DNA for the CDR3: TGTGCCAGCAGCTTCCCTTCGGAGACCCAGTACTTC. The whole variable domain, filled in from reference TRBV5-6 and TRBJ2-5, reads DAGVTQSPTHLIKTRGQQVTLRCSPKSGHDTVSWYQQALGQGPQFIFQYYEEEERQRGNFPDRFSGHQFPNYSSELNVNALLLGDSALYLCASSFPSETQYFGPGTRLLVL.

The DNA of the CDR3 is TGTGCCAGCAGCGTAGGTTCCGCTGAAGCTTTCTTT. The encoded protein is CASSVGSAEAFF. The chain is built from TRBV9 and TRBJ1-1; D is unresolved. V was shortened by 0 bases and J by 6 bases, with 6 bases between the two germline ends. The CDR3 spans 12 residues. Germline V lookup: CDR1 SGDLS, CDR2 YYNGEE.

The chain links TRBV6-5 to TRBJ1-3; possible D gene TRBD1, 6 bases. This CDR3 contains 12 residues. Germline V lookup: CDR1 MNHEY, CDR2 SVGAGI. Trimming stripped 6 bases from V and 7 bases from J, with 10 bases between. The CDR3 nucleotides are TGTGCCAGCAGCGGACAGCTTAACACCATATATTTT. This sequence encodes CASSGQLNTIYF.

The V gene is TRBV4-3, the J gene TRBJ2-5, with a possible D match to TRBD2 (6 bases). Germline V gives CDR1 LGHNA, CDR2 YSLEER. The CDR3 spans 14 residues. V was cut by 0 bases and J by 9 bases, with 14 bases left in between. CDR3 region: CASSQDPRTGAQYF. Written as DNA, the CDR3 is TGCGCCAGCAGCCAAGACCCCCGGACGGGAGCCCAGTACTTC.

The rearrangement links TRBV5-1 to TRBJ1-6; D ambiguous. The ends were cut back, 2 bases at V and 14 bases at J, with 11 bases in the middle. The CDR3 has 12 residues. The V gene's germline CDR1 is SGHRS and CDR2 YFSETQ. CDR3 sequence reads: CASSFESSALHF. The CDR3 region has the DNA TGCGCCAGCAGCTTTGAATCTAGCGCCCTCCACTTT.

The rearrangement joins TRBV6-5 to TRBJ2-5; D is perhaps TRBD1 (5 bases). Germline assignment: CDR1 MNHEY and CDR2 SVGAGI. Deletions cut 5 bases from V and 5 bases from J, with 9 bases between. The CDR3 has 12 residues. The CDR3 bases are TGTGCCAGCAGTAGGGGTCGCGAGACCCAGTACTTC. Its translation: CASSRGRETQYF.

To note about this clone: Other nucleotide sequences in the sample specify the same CDR3. The V and J genes are TRBV4-1 and TRBJ1-1; 7 bases fit TRBD1. This CDR3 has 14 residues. Trimming took 5 bases from V and 1 from J; bases not matched to a gene: 4. Germline CDR1 MGHRA, CDR2 YSYEKL. CDR3 protein: CASSRGRENTEAFF. For the CDR3, the DNA is TGCGCCAGCAGCAGGGGGCGGGAGAACACTGAAGCTTTCTTT.

The chain has TRBV10-3 and TRBJ2-7; TRBD1 matches 8 bases. With V trimmed by 6 bases and J by 0 bases, 7 bases remained unmatched. Germline loops: CDR1 ENHRY, CDR2 SYGVKD. The CDR3 sequence is 15 residues long. The DNA for the CDR3 is TGTGCCATCAGAGAAGACAGGGGAAGCTCCTACGAGCAGTACTTC. It translates to CAIREDRGSSYEQYF.

Details on this clone: Other DNA sequences in this sample translate to the same CDR3. The chain has TRBV12-5 and TRBJ1-4, with D tentatively TRBD1 (5 bases). CDR1 LGHNT and CDR2 FRNRAP come from the germline V gene. Trimming removed 3 bases from V and 8 bases from J, with 13 bases in between. This CDR3 has 14 residues. In nucleotides, the CDR3 is TGTGCTAGTGGTTTAGGCCAGGGAAGGGAAAAACTGTTTTTT. Its translation is CASGLGQGREKLFF.

In its sample, this clone was seen a few times. V usage is TRBV10-3 and J usage is TRBJ1-3, with 10 positions matching TRBD1. The CDR3 length is 16 residues. CDR1 is ENHRY and CDR2 is SYGVKD in the germline V gene. V dropped 5 bases and J dropped 0; count of bases not matched to a gene: 4. The CDR3 sequence: CAISPGTGDSGNTIYF. CDR3 nucleotide sequence: TGTGCCATCAGTCCCGGGACAGGGGACTCTGGAAACACCATATATTTT.

The rearrangement uses TRBV7-3 and TRBJ2-3; 13 bases line up with TRBD2. Looked up from germline, CDR1 is SGHTA and CDR2 is FQGTGA. J lost 3 bases, V lost 3 bases, and 6 bases had no gene match. The CDR3 is 17 amino acids. CDR3 in DNA: TGTGCCAGCAGCTTCTCCGGGACTAGCGGGGCTACAGATACGCAGTATTTT. This sequence encodes CASSFSGTSGATDTQYF.

The chain carries TRBV7-8 and TRBJ2-7; maybe TRBD2 (6 bases). This CDR3 has 15 residues. Trimming stripped 6 bases from V and 0 bases from J, with 15 bases between. Germline assignment: CDR1 SGHVS and CDR2 FQNEAQ. The CDR3 protein is CASSRDFPSSYEQYF. The CDR3 nucleotides read TGTGCCAGCAGTCGGGACTTCCCTAGCTCCTACGAGCAGTACTTC.